The 28 T cell receptor beta chains reported below all come from one sample, sequenced in a study of T cells in Graves' hyperthyroidism and ophthalmopathy. Amplification of TCR beta CDR3 regions used RNA as the template. Initially, a first-round RT-PCR of the TCR CDR3 employed the HTBI primer set. In TCRdb, the multiplex PCR reads were re-called with MiXCR into one record per CDR3 protein. In the table there are about 100,000 distinct CDR3 sequences, about 16% of which are singletons. The sample taken for sequencing was blood. The source is a woman between 50 and 59 years old with Graves' hyperthyroidism.

There are many counts of this clonotype. One end of the junction fails to match germline, which may point to a read error. The chain recombines TRBV5-1 with TRBJ1-2; D is uncertain. This CDR3 region has 14 residues. The germline gives CDR1 SGHRS, CDR2 YFSETQ. The CDR3 loop is CASSLAKVNSGYTF. The CDR3 DNA sequence: TGCGCCAGCAGCTTGGCCAAGGTTAACTCTGGCTACACCTTC.

In this sample, this clonotype turned up many times. This sequence joins TRBV6-2 or TRBV6-3 and TRBJ2-7; 10 bases map to TRBD2. Unmatched junction bases numbered 5, after V lost 6 bases and J lost 3 bases. CDR3 length: 14 amino acids. Germline V lookup: CDR1 MNHEY, CDR2 SVGEGT. Here the CDR3 DNA reads TGTGCCAGCAGGAGGACTAGCGGCCTCTACGAGCAGTACTTC. It translates to CASRRTSGLYEQYF.

This clonotype occurred many times. V gene TRBV6-1 combines with J gene TRBJ2-3; D perhaps matches TRBD2 (6 bases). CDR3 length: 18 amino acids. Germline V gene data show CDR1 as MNHNS and CDR2 as SASEGT. V lost 5 bases and J 1 base, leaving 22 bases between the germline ends. This chain's CDR3 is CASSQLPGRPSGTDTQYF. The DNA of the CDR3 is TGTGCCAGCAGTCAATTACCCGGTCGGCCTAGCGGCACAGATACGCAGTATTTT.

At least ten counts were recorded for this clonotype. Compared with germline, one end of the junction differs, possibly owing to a read error. The genes are TRBV29-1 and TRBJ1-4; possibly TRBD1 for D (6 bases). Germline-derived CDR1 and CDR2 are SQVTM and ANQGSEA. This CDR3 has 13 residues. This CDR3 reads CSVEGGEHEKLFF. The DNA for the CDR3 is TGCAGCGTCGAAGGGGGGGAACATGAAAAACTGTTTTTT.

The chain has TRBV10-3 and TRBJ1-2; 8 bases map to TRBD1. This CDR3 spans 17 amino acids. V shed 10 bases and J 4 bases; nucleotides not matched to a gene: 20. CDR1 and CDR2 from the germline V gene are ENHRY and SYGVKD. Here the CDR3 reads CATLSTTGAEVAYGYTF. The CDR3, as DNA: TGTGCCACCCTATCGACGACAGGGGCCGAAGTGGCCTATGGCTACACCTTC.

This clonotype appeared many times. The chain couples TRBV20-1 to TRBJ2-1; 10 nucleotides line up with TRBD2. With V trimmed by 4 bases and J by 3 bases, 3 bases remained unmatched. The CDR3 sequence is 14 residues long. Germline loops: CDR1 DFQATT, CDR2 SNEGSKA (reference sequence). This CDR3 reads CSATSGRGYNEQFF. CDR3 sequence (DNA): TGCAGTGCTACTAGCGGGAGAGGCTACAATGAGCAGTTCTTC.

This chain links TRBV20-1 with TRBJ2-7; 11 bases agree with TRBD2. The CDR3 extends over 15 amino acids. V gave up 3 bases and J gave up 2 bases; unmatched junction bases: 6. The germline gives CDR1 DFQATT, CDR2 SNEGSKA (reference sequence). DNA of the CDR3: TGCAGTGCTAGCGGGACTAGCGGTCGGGCCTACGAGCAGTACTTC. It encodes CSASGTSGRAYEQYF.

This clonotype was detected ten times or more. The genes are TRBV20-1 and TRBJ2-7, with TRBD1 identical over 8 bases. CDR3 length: 14 amino acids. CDR1 is DFQATT and CDR2 is SNEGSKA in the germline V gene (reference sequence). V gave up 4 bases and J gave up 1 base; unmatched junction bases: 6. The CDR3 spells CSAMERTGSYEQYV. In nucleotides, the CDR3 is TGCAGTGCTATGGAACGGACAGGGTCCTACGAGCAGTACGTC.

In this sample, this clonotype turned up many times. The V call is TRBV10-3, the J call TRBJ2-7, with TRBD1 matching over 8 bases. With 9 bases clipped from V and 2 bases from J, the junction kept 9 bases outside the gene matches. The germline CDR1 and CDR2 sequences are ENHRY and SYGVKD. This CDR3 has 14 amino acids. DNA for the CDR3: TGTGCCATTACCCCGGAACAGGGGGCCTACGAGCAGTACTTC. Translated: CAITPEQGAYEQYF.

In its sample, this clonotype was seen once. A much bigger clone sits one base away, suggesting this may be a read error. The rearrangement links TRBV7-9 to TRBJ2-3; unclear D gene. Germline CDR1 reads SEHNR; CDR2 reads FQNEAQ (reference sequence). This CDR3 has 14 amino acids. CDR3 DNA: TGTGCCAGCGGCTTCCCGGGCCGCACAGATACGCAGTATTTT. Its translation: CASGFPGRTDTQYF.

This clonotype came up many times. This chain links TRBV3-1 with TRBJ2-7; D is undetermined. This CDR3 has 11 amino acids. Between the trimmed V and J ends, which lost 4 bases and 0 bases, there was a span of 1 base. Germline CDR1 reads LGHDT; CDR2 reads YNNKEL (reference sequence). The CDR3 region has the DNA TGTGCCAGCAGCCGCTCCTACGAGCAGTACTTC. It yields the protein CASSRSYEQYF.

This clonotype came up many times. V gene TRBV2 combines with J gene TRBJ2-3, with D hard to call. Trimming stripped 2 bases from V and 4 bases from J, with 4 bases between. CDR3 size: 12 residues. Germline CDR1 reads SNHLY; CDR2 reads FYNNEI. CDR3 sequence: CASSEIADTQYF. In DNA form, the CDR3 reads TGTGCCAGCAGTGAAATTGCAGATACGCAGTATTTT.

This clonotype was detected ten times or more. The CDR3 DNA reads as TGTGCCAGCAGTTTATCAGGTGGGTCAGGAGGTGAGCAGTTCTTC. Amino acid sequence: CASSLSGGSGGEQFF. V and J are TRBV27 and TRBJ2-1, with D possibly matching TRBD2 (5 bases). The CDR3 extends over 15 amino acids. Trimming removed 0 bases from V and 9 bases from J, with 15 bases in between. CDR1 is MNHEY and CDR2 is SMNVEV in the germline V gene (reference sequence).

This clonotype was observed many times. The genes are TRBV6-2 or TRBV6-3 and TRBJ2-1; D is perhaps TRBD2 (6 bases). Trimming shortened V by 5 bases and J by 0 bases, and 8 bases separated the two germline ends. CDR1 and CDR2 from the germline V gene are MNHEY and SVGEGT. This CDR3 region has 14 residues. The CDR3 sequence: CASSISGSYNEQFF. CDR3 bases: TGTGCCAGCAGTATTAGCGGCTCCTACAATGAGCAGTTCTTC.

With regard to this clonotype: A much larger clone differs from this one at a single base, so this may be a read error. The chain joins TRBV20-1 to TRBJ2-2, with D maybe TRBD2 (6 bases). The V end lost 2 bases, the J end lost 1 base, and 11 bases lay between the germline ends. This CDR3 comprises 15 residues. Germline CDR1 and CDR2: DFQATT and SNEGSKA (reference sequence). The CDR3 loop is CSARQRRGNTGELFF. CDR3 nucleotides: TGCAGTGCTAGACAGCGGAGGGGGAACACCGGGGAGCTGTTTTTT.

This clonotype was seen a handful of times. The J gene is TRBJ2-3, the V gene TRBV5-1; D is unclear. CDR1 and CDR2 from the germline V gene are SGHRS and YFSETQ. Trimming took off 7 bases at V and 5 bases at J, with 14 bases between the two ends. The CDR3 is made up of 13 amino acids. The CDR3 DNA reads as TGCGCCAGCCGTGTGGATGCATTAGATACGCAGTATTTT. Translating gives CASRVDALDTQYF. Full variable domain (outside the CDR3, taken from reference TRBV5-1 and TRBJ2-3): KAGVTQTPRYLIKTRGQQVTLSCSPISGHRSVSWYQQTPGQGLQFLFEYFSETQRNKGNFPGRFSGRQFSNSRSEMNVSTLELGDSALYLCASRVDALDTQYFGPGTRLTVL.

At least ten counts were recorded for this clonotype. This chain joins TRBV19 and TRBJ1-1; D gene unclear. Germline CDR1 and CDR2: LNHDA and SQIVND (reference sequence). V gave up 8 bases and J gave up 1 base, with 8 bases separating them. The CDR3 totals 12 residues. The CDR3 here is CASRDGNTEAFF. DNA for the CDR3: TGTGCCAGTCGCGACGGGAACACTGAAGCTTTCTTT.

This clonotype was counted at least ten times. The chain is built from TRBV7-2 and TRBJ1-4, with 8 bases fitting TRBD1. Germline lookup yields CDR1 SGHTA and CDR2 FQGNSA. The CDR3 has 17 residues. With V trimmed by 3 bases and J by 8 bases, 14 bases remained unmatched. The CDR3 DNA reads TGTGCCAGCAGCTTGGCGGGGGTTGACAGGGGTTGGGAAAAACTGTTTTTT. Amino acids: CASSLAGVDRGWEKLFF. The full variable domain, with the rest looked up from reference TRBV7-2 and TRBJ1-4, is GAGVSQSPSNKVTEKGKDVELRCDPISGHTALYWYRQSLGQGLEFLIYFQGNSAPDKSGLPSDRFSAERTGGSVSTLTIQRTQQEDSAVYLCASSLAGVDRGWEKLFFGSGTQLSVL.

This clonotype was seen repeatedly, ten times or more. The chain couples TRBV3-1 to TRBJ1-1; D remains unclear. CDR1 LGHDT and CDR2 YNNKEL come from the germline V gene (reference sequence). The CDR3 is 13 amino acids. Trimming stripped 1 base from V and 2 bases from J, with 5 bases between. The CDR3 here is CASSQGENTEAFF. The CDR3 DNA reads TGTGCCAGCAGCCAAGGGGAAAACACTGAAGCTTTCTTT. The entire variable domain, with the rest obtained from reference TRBV3-1 and TRBJ1-1, is as follows: DTAVSQTPKYLVTQMGNDKSIKCEQNLGHDTMYWYKQDSKKFLKIMFSYNNKELIINETVPNRFSPKSPDKAHLNLHINSLELGDSAVYFCASSQGENTEAFFGQGTRLTVV.

The sample holds many counts of this clonotype. The J gene is TRBJ2-7, the V gene TRBV29-1; no reliable D call. The CDR3 has 13 amino acids. V was pared by 4 bases and J by 3 bases, with 13 bases between. Looked up from germline, CDR1 is SQVTM and CDR2 is ANQGSEA. CDR3 sequence reads: CSVASGRSYEQYF. The CDR3 bases are TGCAGCGTTGCTAGTGGTCGAAGCTACGAGCAGTACTTC.

This clonotype has at least ten counts. V gene TRBV28 combines with J gene TRBJ2-3; 7 bases align to TRBD1. The germline V gene has CDR1 MDHEN and CDR2 SYDVKM. V trimming: 7 bases; J trimming: 2 bases; junction bases outside the gene matches: 9. The CDR3 has 15 amino acids. The CDR3 DNA reads TGTGCCAGCACCTTGACAGGGTCCAACACAGATACGCAGTATTTT. Translating it yields CASTLTGSNTDTQYF.

This clonotype appeared many times. This chain uses TRBV3-1 with TRBJ2-3, with D unresolved. Trimming stripped 0 bases from V and 5 bases from J, with 6 bases between. The CDR3 extends over 13 amino acids. Per germline, CDR1 LGHDT and CDR2 YNNKEL (reference sequence). Here the CDR3 DNA reads TGTGCCAGCAGCCAAGAAGGGATAGATACGCAGTATTTT. This encodes CASSQEGIDTQYF.

This clonotype has at least ten counts. V gene TRBV2 combines with J gene TRBJ2-1; 11 bases align to TRBD1. CDR1 is SNHLY, CDR2 FYNNEI, per germline. This CDR3 spans 15 amino acids. With 2 bases clipped from V and 8 bases from J, the junction kept 5 bases outside the gene matches. The DNA of the CDR3 is TGTGCCAGCAGTGAACGGACAGGGGGCTGGGATGAGCAGTTCTTC. This translates into CASSERTGGWDEQFF.

This clonotype showed up many times. V is TRBV5-5 and J is TRBJ1-2; 7 bases are shared with TRBD1. This CDR3 contains 16 residues. CDR1 and CDR2 from the germline V gene are SGHKS and YYEKEE (reference sequence). Trimming removed 3 bases from V and 0 bases from J; junction bases left unmatched: 8. CDR3 bases: TGTGCCAGCAGCTCAGTTACAGGGGCTACTAACTATGGCTACACCTTC. As protein: CASSSVTGATNYGYTF.

This clonotype was detected many times. Here the CDR3 reads CASSLAGGGISYEQYF. CDR3 in DNA: TGCGCCAGCAGCTTGGCGGGAGGGGGCATCTCCTACGAGCAGTACTTC. V usage is TRBV5-1 and J usage is TRBJ2-7, with D possibly being TRBD2 (8 bases). Germline V lookup: CDR1 SGHRS, CDR2 YFSETQ. The ends were cut back, 0 bases at V and 0 bases at J, with 13 bases in the middle. This CDR3 has 16 amino acids.

At least ten counts were recorded for this clonotype. J is TRBJ1-1 and V is TRBV29-1; D possibly corresponds to TRBD1 (5 bases). The CDR3 has 11 amino acids. V dropped 3 bases and J dropped 11 bases, with 13 bases sitting between them. Germline-derived CDR1 and CDR2 are SQVTM and ANQGSEA. In DNA, the CDR3 is TGCAGCGTTGAGTTGGGGGGTCCGGCTTTCTTT. Protein sequence: CSVELGGPAFF.

The sample holds many counts of this clonotype. This chain links TRBV3-1 with TRBJ1-1, with a weak D call TRBD1 (6 bases). Trimming removed 3 bases at V and 3 bases at J, with 11 bases between. Germline CDR1 and CDR2: LGHDT and YNNKEL (reference sequence). The CDR3 is 14 amino acids. The CDR3 bases are TGTGCCAGCAGCCATCAGGGGTCCTACACTGAAGCTTTCTTT. This sequence encodes CASSHQGSYTEAFF.

This clonotype has more than one count but fewer than ten. The V call is TRBV14, the J call TRBJ2-1, with 8 bases aligning to TRBD2. V lost 6 bases and J lost 8; bases outside the gene matches: 6. Germline-derived CDR1 and CDR2 are SGHDN and FVKESK. This CDR3 is 13 amino acids long. CDR3 sequence reads: CASRPSGGHEQFF. CDR3 coding DNA: TGTGCCAGCAGACCCAGCGGGGGCCATGAGCAGTTCTTC.